This T cell receptor (beta chain) was captured in a study of vaccination and CD4 T cells after COVID-19. Only a few counts were recorded for this clonotype. Antigen specificity is unknown. The germline V gene has CDR1 MDHEN and CDR2 SYDVKM. Trimming removed 5 bases at V and 1 base at J, with 23 bases between. The CDR3 is made up of 18 amino acids. The study sequenced cultured CD4+ T cell DNA using the Oncomine TCR Beta short-read assay. TCRdb used MiXCR to reprocess the PCR reads, holding one entry per CDR3 protein. Of roughly 4,600 distinct CDR3 sequences in the sample, 60% were seen once. Treatment noted: approximately 10-day PBMC culture with coronavirus spike peptide pools or control peptides (ViraFEST assay). During the years 2011-2018, before the COVID-19 pandemic, the unexposed donor's CD4+ T cells were collected.

The V call is TRBV28, the J call TRBJ1-1, with unresolved D. The specimen was CD4+ T cells from blood, cultured in vitro. The receptor was isolated from a human donor in good health. The CDR3 nucleotides are TGTGCCAGCAGTCCGTGGGGTCTGGCTGGGAGCGGGAACACTGAAGCTTTCTTT. The encoded protein is CASSPWGLAGSGNTEAFF. The full variable domain, rest sourced from reference TRBV28 and TRBJ1-1, is DVKVTQSSRYLVKRTGEKVFLECVQDMDHENMFWYRQDPGLGLRLIYFSYDVKMKEKGDIPEGYSVSREKKERFSLILESASTNQTSMYLCASSPWGLAGSGNTEAFFGQGTRLTVV.